Listed below are T cell receptor beta chains from one sample, sequenced in a study of Tregs in tolerant kidney transplant recipients. The data were produced by immunoSEQ multiplex PCR, yet TCRdb's version contains in-frame clones alone and is incomplete. The sample holds 50,000 to 75,000 clones, less than 98% seen once. Sequences were derived from Tregs from blood, sampled before the transplant. Receptors originate from a human donor who received a combined kidney and bone marrow transplant. The conserved cysteine and the conserved F or W are not part of the CDR3 here.

v_call	j_call	cdr3_aa
TRBV7-2	TRBJ2-1	ASSSRDLSNEQF
TRBV18	TRBJ2-2	ASSPTKNTGELF
TRBV11-2	TRBJ2-2	ASSLAASGGRRTGELF
TRBV11-3	TRBJ2-5	ASSLDSLETQY
TRBV7-9	TRBJ2-1	ASSSRRGQYNEQF
TRBV14	TRBJ2-7	ASSYRQGHASYEQY
TRBV14	TRBJ1-6	ASSQYLHNSPLH
TRBV5-1	TRBJ2-3	ASSLASGVADTQY
TRBV5-1	TRBJ2-6	ASSLEGRAGANVLT
TRBV7-8	TRBJ1-1	ASSLAEGVEAF
TRBV5-5	TRBJ1-2	ASSLSPGGLYYGYT
TRBV30	TRBJ2-3	AWSHLSTDTQY
TRBV4-1	TRBJ2-4	ASSQERDRGSLAKNIQY
TRBV18	TRBJ2-1	ASSPPSAGVISGEQF
TRBV28	TRBJ1-1	ASSLDTVNTEAF
TRBV7-3	TRBJ1-1	ASSACGGGTEAF
TRBV20-1	TRBJ1-2	NAGGYT
TRBV29-1	TRBJ2-1	SVGGLAGNEQF
TRBV7-2	TRBJ2-1	ASSSALTSGGF
TRBV13	TRBJ2-1	ASSRTSGGATYNEQF
TRBV6-5	TRBJ2-1	ASSRSGSSYNEQF
TRBV5-3	TRBJ1-2	ARSWTGSADYT
TRBV7-2	TRBJ1-2	ASSLGQGGGYT
TRBV9	TRBJ2-3	ASSVGRGTQY
TRBV21-1	TRBJ2-7	ASSKAVGTSGSVFAYEQY
TRBV7-2	TRBJ2-5	ASSLSGTYQETQY
TRBV19	TRBJ2-5	ASSARRGGETQY
TRBV30	TRBJ1-2	AWRSSSLYGYT
TRBV2	TRBJ1-2	ASSEARDRFSSGYT
TRBV7-2	TRBJ2-3	ASSLFGGGAVADTQY
TRBV2	TRBJ1-1	ASSTGRLQHTEAF
TRBV29-1	TRBJ1-6	SVKTGYNSPLH
TRBV6-5	TRBJ2-2	ASSYGLAGVSGELF
TRBV4-3	TRBJ2-3	ASSQDRGGFTDTQY
TRBV7-2	TRBJ2-5	ASSPGQGLGKETQY
TRBV9	TRBJ2-1	ASSVAASGGSYNEQF
TRBV5-4	TRBJ2-1	ASSLPLAGVRNEQF
TRBV9	TRBJ1-5	ASSVGEFQPQH
TRBV7-6	TRBJ2-2	ASSLDRAGNTGELF
TRBV2	TRBJ2-4	ASSPTSGKNIQY
TRBV18	TRBJ1-2	ASSPRTGLTGGYT
TRBV6-1	TRBJ1-2	ASNPLEISYGYT
TRBV7-6	TRBJ1-1	ASSLSVNTEAF
TRBV19	TRBJ2-4	ASSPGLGEAENIQY
TRBV5-1	TRBJ2-7	ASSPGEPYEQY
TRBV7-6	TRBJ2-7	ASSFGLAGGQYEQY
TRBV5-6	TRBJ2-6	ASSLARSGANVLT
TRBV5-1	TRBJ2-2	ASSTTSGHTGELF
TRBV9	TRBJ1-2	ASSVSSQVHYGYT
TRBV29-1	TRBJ2-7	SVWTGEDYEQY
TRBV30	TRBJ1-3	AWSRENSGNTIY
TRBV30	TRBJ1-1	AWVGQFFSEAF
TRBV9	TRBJ2-3	ASSVAVSTDTQY
TRBV7-9	TRBJ2-7	ASSLQGLWSRQY
TRBV28	TRBJ2-5	ASSFSYRDRETQY